The 7 T cell receptor beta chains below all came from one sample that was sequenced in a study of cytomegalovirus exposure and HLA in healthy donors. 60 Vbeta and 13 Jbeta primers were used in PCR. Here immunoSEQ multiplex PCR was the method, and the copy in TCRdb shows in-frame clones only, minus some. The table shows 150,000 or so clones, with roughly 80% occurring only once. Sequences were obtained from PBMCs. All receptors come from a boy aged 2 to 10 in good health and CMV-seronegative.

The rearrangement uses TRBV25-1 and TRBJ2-5; 7 bases align to TRBD1. The V and J ends lost 7 bases and 2 bases, in that order; junction bases with no gene match: 10. The CDR3 totals 15 residues. From germline, CDR1 is MGHDK and CDR2 SYGVNS. The CDR3 is CASTSTRDRQETQYF. The CDR3 nucleotides read TGTGCCAGCACTTCGACCCGGGACAGACAAGAGACCCAGTACTTC.

The CDR3 nucleotides read TGTGCCAGCAGTTTGGCGGGAGAAGGTACCGGGGAGCTGTTTTTT. Amino acids: CASSLAGEGTGELFF. J is TRBJ2-2 and V is TRBV27; 7 positions match TRBD2. Germline V gene lookup returns CDR1 MNHEY and CDR2 SMNVEV (reference sequence). After removal of 3 bases from V and 5 bases from J, the junction contained 6 bases not matched to a gene. The CDR3 consists of 15 residues.

Turning to this clone: The junction shows a germline mismatch at one end, possibly a read error. This chain connects TRBV2 to TRBJ1-2, with TRBD1 matching 7 bases. CDR3 length: 13 amino acids. CDR1 and CDR2 (germline): SNHLY, FYNNEI. The CDR3 DNA reads TGTGCCACCCGGCGGGACAGTCTTTATGGCTACGCCTTC. The encoded protein is CATRRDSLYGYAF.

J is TRBJ1-1 and V is TRBV11-2, with 9 bases fitting TRBD1. V was clipped by 5 bases and J by 11 bases; unmatched bases: 9. The CDR3 has 13 amino acids. Germline V gene lookup returns CDR1 SGHAT and CDR2 FQNNGV. The CDR3 DNA reads TGTGCCAGCAGCCCGGACAGGGGCCCTTCGGCTTTCTTT. Translation: CASSPDRGPSAFF.

This sequence joins TRBV10-1 and TRBJ2-5, with a tentative D call TRBD2 (6 bases). CDR1 and CDR2 from the germline V gene are WNHNN and SYGVQD (reference sequence). V was pared by 5 bases and J by 7 bases, with 17 bases between. The length of the CDR3 is 14 residues. The CDR3 protein is CASSLADSPGTQYF. The CDR3 coding sequence is TGCGCCAGCAGTTTAGCGGACTCACCGGGGACCCAGTACTTC.

The chain recombines TRBV11-3 with TRBJ2-2; TRBD2 matches 8 bases. The germline V gene has CDR1 SGHNT and CDR2 YENEEA. Losses at the gene ends were 5 bases for V and 3 bases for J; bases not matched to a gene: 17. The CDR3 loop spans 19 amino acids. The CDR3 DNA follows: TGTGCCAGCAGCCTCACTTGGACTAGCCGGGAAAGTGACACCGGGGAGCTGTTTTTT. Protein product: CASSLTWTSRESDTGELFF.

The rearrangement joins TRBV20-1 to TRBJ2-7; D is uncertain. CDR1 is DFQATT, CDR2 SNEGSKA, per germline (reference sequence). CDR3 size: 11 residues. Trimming shortened V by 2 bases and J by 1 base, and 3 bases separated the two germline ends. The CDR3 DNA reads TGCAGTGCTAGACCTTCCTACGAGCAGTACTTC. Translating it yields CSARPSYEQYF.